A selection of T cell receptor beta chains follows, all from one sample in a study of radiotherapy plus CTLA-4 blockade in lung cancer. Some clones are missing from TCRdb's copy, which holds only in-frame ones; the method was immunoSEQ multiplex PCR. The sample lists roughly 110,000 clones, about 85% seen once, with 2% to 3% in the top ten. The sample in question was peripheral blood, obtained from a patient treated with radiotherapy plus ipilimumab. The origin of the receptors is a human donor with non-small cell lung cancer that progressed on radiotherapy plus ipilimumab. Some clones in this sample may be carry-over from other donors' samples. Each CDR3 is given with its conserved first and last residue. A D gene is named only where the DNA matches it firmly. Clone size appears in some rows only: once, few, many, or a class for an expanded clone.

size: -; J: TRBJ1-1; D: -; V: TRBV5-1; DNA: TGCGCCAGCAGCCCCGGCCCGGCAGGGGCTGAAGCTTTCTTT; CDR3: CASSPGPAGAEAFF
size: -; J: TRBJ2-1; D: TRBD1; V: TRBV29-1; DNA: TGCAGCGTTGTGGGGGCCCCCGGACAGGGGGCTAATGAGCAGTTCTTC; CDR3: CSVVGAPGQGANEQFF
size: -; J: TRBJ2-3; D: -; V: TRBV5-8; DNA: TGTGCCAGCAGCTTAGGGATACGGGAGACAGATACGCAGTATTTT; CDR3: CASSLGIRETDTQYF
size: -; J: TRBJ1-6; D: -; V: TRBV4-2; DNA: TGTGCCAGCAGCCCAGGCAGTATAGATAATTCACCCCTCCACTTT; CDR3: CASSPGSIDNSPLHF
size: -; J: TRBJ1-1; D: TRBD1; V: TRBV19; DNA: TGTGCCAGTAGTATGGGGCGTCGGACAGGGGGGGCTTTCTTT; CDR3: CASSMGRRTGGAFF
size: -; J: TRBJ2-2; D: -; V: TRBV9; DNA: TGTGCCAGCAGCGTAGCCAGGGCGGGCACCGGGGAGCTGTTTTTT; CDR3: CASSVARAGTGELFF
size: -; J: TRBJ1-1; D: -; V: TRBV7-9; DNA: TGTGCCAGCAGCTTGGGGTTTCCTGAAGCTTTCTTT; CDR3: CASSLGFPEAFF
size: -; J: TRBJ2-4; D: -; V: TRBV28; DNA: TGTGCCAGCGCGGGGGCCAACAAAAACATTCAGTACTTC; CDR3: CASAGANKNIQYF
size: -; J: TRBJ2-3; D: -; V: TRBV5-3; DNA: TGTGCCAGAAGCTTGGATAGAGATACGCAGTATTTT; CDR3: CARSLDRDTQYF
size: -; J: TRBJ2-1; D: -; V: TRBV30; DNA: TGTGCCTGGAGTGGGGAGAATGAGCAGTTCTTC; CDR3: CAWSGENEQFF
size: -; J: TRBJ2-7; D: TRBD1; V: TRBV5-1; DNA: TGCGCCAGCAGCTATTCCGTACAGGGGGCGGCCGAGCAGTACTTC; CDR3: CASSYSVQGAAEQYF
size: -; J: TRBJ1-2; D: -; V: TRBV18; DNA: TGTGCCAGCTCACCAAACATCAGGGCTGACTACACCTTC; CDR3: CASSPNIRADYTF
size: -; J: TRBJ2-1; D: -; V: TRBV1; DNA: TGCACCAGCAGCCAACCAACCAAAAGGGATCTCGTTAGCGGGGGCCCATCCTACAATGAGCAGTTCTTC; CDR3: CTSSQPTKRDLVSGGPSYNEQFF
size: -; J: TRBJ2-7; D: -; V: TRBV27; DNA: TGTGCCAGCAGGCCCCAGGGGATCGAGTCCTACGAGCAGTACTTC; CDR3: CASRPQGIESYEQYF
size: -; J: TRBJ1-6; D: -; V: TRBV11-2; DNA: TGTGCCAGCAGCTTCGATGGGATCAATACACCCCTCCACTTT; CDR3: CASSFDGINTPLHF
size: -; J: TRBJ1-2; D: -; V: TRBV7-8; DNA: TGTGCCAGCAGCCTGAACACAGGGTATGGCTACACCTTC; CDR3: CASSLNTGYGYTF
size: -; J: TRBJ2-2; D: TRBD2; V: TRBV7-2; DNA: TGTGCCAGCAGCTATTTAGGCTCAGCGGGGGGATACACCGGGGAGCTGTTTTTT; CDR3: CASSYLGSAGGYTGELFF
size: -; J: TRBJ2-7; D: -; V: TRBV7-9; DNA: TGTGCCAGCAGCTTAGTACAGGCCAGGCCCTACGAGCAGTACTTC; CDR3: CASSLVQARPYEQYF
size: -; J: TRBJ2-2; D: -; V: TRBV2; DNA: TGTGCCAGTCTAACCCAGGCCGGATCCTATCCGCTGTTTTTT; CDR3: CASLTQAGSYPLFF
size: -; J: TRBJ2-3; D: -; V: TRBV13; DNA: TGTGCCAGCAGCGGTGTAGCCGATACGCAGTATTTT; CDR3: CASSGVADTQYF
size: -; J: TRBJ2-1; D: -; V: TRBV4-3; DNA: TGCGCCAGCAGCCAAATGGAGGGGGCCAATTACAATGAGCAGTTCTTC; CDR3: CASSQMEGANYNEQFF
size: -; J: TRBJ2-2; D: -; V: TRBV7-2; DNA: TGTGCCAGCAGCTCCCAGACAGGAAACACCGGGGAGCTGTTTTTT; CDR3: CASSSQTGNTGELFF
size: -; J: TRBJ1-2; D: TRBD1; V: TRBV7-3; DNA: TGTGCCAGCAGCTTAGGGACAGGGGGTCATGGCTACACCTTC; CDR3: CASSLGTGGHGYTF
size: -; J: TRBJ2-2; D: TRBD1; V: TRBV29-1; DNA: TGCAGCGTTTTTGGGACAGGGAACACCGGGGAGCTGTTTTTT; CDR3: CSVFGTGNTGELFF
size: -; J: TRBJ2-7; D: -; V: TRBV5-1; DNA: TGCGCCAGCAGCTTGGTCCTGGGTGGCTACGAGCAGTACTTC; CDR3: CASSLVLGGYEQYF
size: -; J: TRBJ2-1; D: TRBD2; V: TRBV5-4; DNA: TGTGCCAGCAGCTTATTAGCGGGGGGGCTGAACAATGAGCAGTTCTTC; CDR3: CASSLLAGGLNNEQFF
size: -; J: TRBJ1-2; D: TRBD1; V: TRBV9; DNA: TGTGCCAGCAGCGTAGACGGGACAGGGTTACTAGGCTACACCTTC; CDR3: CASSVDGTGLLGYTF
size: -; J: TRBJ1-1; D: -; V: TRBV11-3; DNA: TGTGCCAGCAGTTCGACAGTGAACACTGAAGCTTTCTTT; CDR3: CASSSTVNTEAFF
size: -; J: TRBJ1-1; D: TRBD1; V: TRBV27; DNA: TGTGCCAGCAACCCAGGGGGAGGTGTCTCTGAAGCTTTCTTT; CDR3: CASNPGGGVSEAFF
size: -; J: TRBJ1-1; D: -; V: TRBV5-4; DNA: TGTGCCAGCAGCTTGGAATCCCGCGACAGCACTGAAGCTTTCTTT; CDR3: CASSLESRDSTEAFF
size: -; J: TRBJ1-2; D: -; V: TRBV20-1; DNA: TGCAGTGCTCTCCGGGGGGATGGCTACACCTTC; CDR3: CSALRGDGYTF
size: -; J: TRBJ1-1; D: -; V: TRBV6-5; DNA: TGTGCCAGCAGCGGACAAGAGAACACTGAAGCTTTCTTT; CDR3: CASSGQENTEAFF
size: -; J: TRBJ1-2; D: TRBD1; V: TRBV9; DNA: TGTGCCAGCAGCTTGACAGGGGTAGGCTATGGCTACACCTTC; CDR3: CASSLTGVGYGYTF
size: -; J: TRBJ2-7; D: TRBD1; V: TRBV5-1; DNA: TGCGCCAGCAGCTCTCAGGGGGCGGCCGGGTACTACGAGCAGTACTTC; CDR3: CASSSQGAAGYYEQYF
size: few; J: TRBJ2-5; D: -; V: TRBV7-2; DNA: TGTGCCAGCAGCCCCCTCCGAGAGACCCAGTACTTC; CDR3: CASSPLRETQYF
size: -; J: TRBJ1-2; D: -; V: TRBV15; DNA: TGTGCCACCAGCAGAGATGCGGCGGCAGGAGGCTACACCTTC; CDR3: CATSRDAAAGGYTF
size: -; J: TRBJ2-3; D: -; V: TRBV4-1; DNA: TGCGCCAGCAGCCCGTACGGGGGCGGGGGTGATACGCAGTATTTT; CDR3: CASSPYGGGGDTQYF
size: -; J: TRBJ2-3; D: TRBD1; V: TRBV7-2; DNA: TGTGCCAGCAGCTTAGTGGCGACAGGGGGTTCAGATACGCAGTATTTT; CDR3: CASSLVATGGSDTQYF
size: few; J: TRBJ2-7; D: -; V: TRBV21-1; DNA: TGTGCCAGCAGCAAGACCGGGACAGGGAAGTACGAGCAGTACTTC; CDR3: CASSKTGTGKYEQYF
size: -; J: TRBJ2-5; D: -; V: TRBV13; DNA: TGTGCCAGCAGCTTAGCCTTTTTGGGGGCGGTTCGGGGAACCCAGTACTTC; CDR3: CASSLAFLGAVRGTQYF
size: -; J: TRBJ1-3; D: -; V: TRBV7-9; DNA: TGTGCCAGCAGTCAAAAAGGGGTTGCTGGAAACACCATATATTTT; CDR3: CASSQKGVAGNTIYF
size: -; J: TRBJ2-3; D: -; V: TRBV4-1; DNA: TGCGCCAGCAGCCAAGTTCAGGGGCGCTGGGATACGCAGTATTTT; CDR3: CASSQVQGRWDTQYF
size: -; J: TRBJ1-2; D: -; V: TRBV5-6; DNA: TGTGCCAGCAGCTTGGGCGGAGGCTACACCTTC; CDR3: CASSLGGGYTF
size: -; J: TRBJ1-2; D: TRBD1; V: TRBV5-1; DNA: TGCGCCAGCAGCTCCGGGACAGGTGACTATGGCTACACCTTC; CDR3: CASSSGTGDYGYTF
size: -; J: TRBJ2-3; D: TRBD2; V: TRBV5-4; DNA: TGTGCCAGCAGCTTGGGGGGGCGGGGGGGCGATAGTACAGATACGCAGTATTTT; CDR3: CASSLGGRGGDSTDTQYF
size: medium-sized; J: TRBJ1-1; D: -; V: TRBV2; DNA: TGTGCCAGCAGTGAGAGGGCTGAAGCTTTCTTT; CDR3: CASSERAEAFF